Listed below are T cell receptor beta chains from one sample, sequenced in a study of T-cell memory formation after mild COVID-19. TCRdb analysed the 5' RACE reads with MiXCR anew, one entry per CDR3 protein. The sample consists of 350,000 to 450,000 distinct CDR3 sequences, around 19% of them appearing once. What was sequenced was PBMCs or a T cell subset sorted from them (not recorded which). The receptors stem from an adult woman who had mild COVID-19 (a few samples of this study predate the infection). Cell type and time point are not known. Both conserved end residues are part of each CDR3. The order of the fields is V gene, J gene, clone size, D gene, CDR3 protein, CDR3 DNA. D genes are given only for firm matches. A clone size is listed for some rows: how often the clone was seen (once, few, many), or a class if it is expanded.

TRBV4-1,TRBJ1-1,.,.,CASSRTPGPRGTEAFF,TGCGCCAGCAGCCGAACACCGGGACCCCGGGGGACTGAAGCTTTCTTT
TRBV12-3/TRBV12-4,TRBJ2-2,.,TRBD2,CASSPNSGRATGELFF,TGTGCCAGCAGCCCCAATAGCGGGAGGGCCACCGGGGAGCTGTTTTTT
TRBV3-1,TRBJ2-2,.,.,CASSQGLGTGELFF,TGTGCCAGCAGTCAGGGCTTAGGCACCGGGGAGCTGTTTTTT
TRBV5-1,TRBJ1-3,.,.,CASSFLGGGSGNTIYF,TGCGCCAGCAGCTTTTTGGGAGGCGGCTCTGGAAACACCATATATTTT
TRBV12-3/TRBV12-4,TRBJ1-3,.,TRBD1,CASNPGQISGNTIYF,TGTGCCAGCAACCCGGGACAGATCTCTGGAAACACCATATATTTT
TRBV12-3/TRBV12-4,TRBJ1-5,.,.,CASSLGGRRNQPQHF,TGTGCCAGCAGTTTAGGTGGCCGCCGCAATCAGCCCCAGCATTTT
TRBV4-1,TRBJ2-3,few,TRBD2,CASSQDRGIAGEYF,TGCGCCAGCAGCCAAGACCGCGGGATAGCGGGGGAGTATTTT
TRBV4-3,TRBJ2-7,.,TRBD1,CASSQVPVDRAISYEQYF,TGCGCCAGCAGCCAGGTCCCGGTGGACAGGGCGATCTCCTACGAGCAGTACTTC
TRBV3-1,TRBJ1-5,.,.,CASSPAGGNQPQHF,TGTGCCAGCAGCCCAGCCGGGGGTAATCAGCCCCAGCATTTT
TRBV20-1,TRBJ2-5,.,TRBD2,CSARLITSGVEETQYF,TGCAGTGCTAGGCTGATAACTAGCGGGGTCGAAGAGACCCAGTACTTC
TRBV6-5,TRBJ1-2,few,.,CASSWTGGYGYTF,TGTGCCAGCAGCTGGACGGGGGGGTATGGCTACACCTTC
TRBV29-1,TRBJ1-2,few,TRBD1,CSVGQGLDGYTF,TGCAGCGTTGGACAGGGGCTGGATGGCTACACCTTC
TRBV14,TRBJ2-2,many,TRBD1,CASSRSSLGQGRSGELFF,TGTGCCAGCAGCCGCAGTTCTTTGGGACAGGGAAGGAGCGGGGAGCTGTTTTTT
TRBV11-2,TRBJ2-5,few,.,CASSLEVSVETQYF,TGTGCCAGCAGCCTAGAGGTGTCGGTAGAGACCCAGTACTTC
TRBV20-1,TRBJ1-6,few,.,CSARPTGQFSSYNSPLHF,TGCAGTGCTAGACCGACCGGACAGTTCAGCTCCTATAATTCACCCCTCCACTTT
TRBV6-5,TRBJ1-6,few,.,CASRTGGDGNVDNSPLHF,TGTGCCAGCAGAACGGGGGGGGACGGCAATGTCGATAATTCACCCCTCCACTTT
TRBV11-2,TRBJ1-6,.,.,CASSRLELGGALHF,TGTGCCAGCAGCCGCTTAGAGCTCGGGGGTGCCCTCCACTTT
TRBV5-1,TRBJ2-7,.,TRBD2,CASSLGTSGSGEQYF,TGCGCCAGCAGCTTGGGGACTAGCGGGAGCGGCGAGCAGTACTTC
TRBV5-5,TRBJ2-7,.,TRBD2,CASSLPLLAGKDEQYF,TGTGCCAGCAGCTTGCCGTTGCTAGCGGGAAAGGACGAGCAGTACTTC
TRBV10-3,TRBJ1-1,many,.,CAIAFEPNTEAFF,TGTGCCATCGCTTTTGAACCGAACACTGAAGCTTTCTTT
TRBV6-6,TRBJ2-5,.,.,CASLNLGVQETQYF,TGTGCCAGCCTCAACCTTGGGGTCCAAGAGACCCAGTACTTC
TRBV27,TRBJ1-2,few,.,CASSFDRTRNYGYTF,TGTGCCAGCAGTTTCGACAGGACAAGGAACTATGGCTACACCTTC
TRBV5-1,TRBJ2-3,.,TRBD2,CASSYGQILAGGRFSTDTQYF,TGCGCCAGCAGCTATGGCCAAATCCTAGCGGGGGGTCGATTTAGCACAGATACGCAGTATTTT
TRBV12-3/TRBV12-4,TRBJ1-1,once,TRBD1,CASSLQTGSTEAFF,TGTGCCAGCAGTTTACAGACAGGGTCGACTGAAGCTTTCTTT
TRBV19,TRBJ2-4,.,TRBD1,CASSIQGVNIQYF,TGTGCCAGTAGTATTCAGGGGGTAAACATTCAGTACTTC
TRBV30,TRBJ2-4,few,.,CAWSPRPLNIQYF,TGTGCCTGGAGTCCCAGACCCCTAAACATTCAGTACTTC
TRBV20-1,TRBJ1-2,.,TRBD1,CSAPGQAIVGYTF,TGCAGTGCCCCCGGACAGGCGATCGTTGGCTACACCTTC
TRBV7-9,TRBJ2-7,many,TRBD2,CASSLSGGTYEQYF,TGCGCCAGCAGCTTGAGCGGGGGCACCTACGAGCAGTACTTC
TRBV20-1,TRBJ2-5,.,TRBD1,CSATGQQETQYF,TGCAGTGCTACGGGACAGCAAGAGACCCAGTACTTC
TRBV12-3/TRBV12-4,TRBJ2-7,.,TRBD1,CASSDAGTGAYEQYF,TGTGCCAGCAGTGATGCCGGGACAGGCGCCTACGAGCAGTACTTC
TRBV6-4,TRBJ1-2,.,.,CASSADGANYGYTF,TGTGCCAGCAGTGCCGATGGTGCTAACTATGGCTACACCTTC
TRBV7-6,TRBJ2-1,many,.,CASSLAFFGSRGPNEQFF,TGTGCCAGCAGCTTAGCCTTTTTTGGGTCTCGGGGGCCCAATGAGCAGTTCTTC
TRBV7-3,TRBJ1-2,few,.,CASSLSGGDGYTF,TGTGCCAGCAGCTTATCGGGAGGGGACGGCTACACCTTC
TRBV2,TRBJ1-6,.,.,CASSDEGARNSPLHF,TGTGCCAGCAGTGATGAAGGGGCGCGAAATTCACCCCTCCACTTT
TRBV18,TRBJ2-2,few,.,CASSPPVPGLNTGELFF,TGTGCCAGCTCACCACCAGTTCCGGGGCTGAACACCGGGGAGCTGTTTTTT
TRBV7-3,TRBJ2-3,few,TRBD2,CASSLFREGDTQYF,TGTGCCAGCAGCTTATTCAGGGAGGGAGATACGCAGTATTTT
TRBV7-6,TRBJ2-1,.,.,CASSIGGSYNEQFF,TGTGCCAGCAGCATTGGGGGCTCCTACAATGAGCAGTTCTTC
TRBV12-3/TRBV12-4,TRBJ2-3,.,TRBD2,CASSFYSGSADTQYF,TGTGCCAGCAGTTTTTACAGCGGGAGTGCCGATACGCAGTATTTT
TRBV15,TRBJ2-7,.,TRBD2,CATSRESGRSYEQYF,TGTGCCACCAGCAGAGAAAGCGGGAGAAGCTACGAGCAGTACTTC
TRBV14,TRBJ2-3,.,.,CASSQGTRTDTQYF,TGTGCCAGCAGCCAAGGGACCCGCACAGATACGCAGTATTTT
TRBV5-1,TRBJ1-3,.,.,CASSLDPAGLGNTIYF,TGCGCCAGCAGCTTGGATCCGGCGGGTTTAGGAAACACCATATATTTT
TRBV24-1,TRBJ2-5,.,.,CATSETTAPRETQYF,TGTGCCACCAGTGAGACTACAGCGCCCCGGGAGACCCAGTACTTC
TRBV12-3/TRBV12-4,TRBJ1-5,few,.,CASSILTTPYSNQPQHF,TGTGCCAGCAGCATTCTTACAACACCTTATAGCAATCAGCCCCAGCATTTT
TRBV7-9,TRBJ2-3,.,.,CASSLVGMVTDTQYF,TGTGCCAGCAGCTTGGTGGGTATGGTCACAGATACGCAGTATTTT
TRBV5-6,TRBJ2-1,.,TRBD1,CASSLGRDRMGDEQFF,TGTGCCAGCAGCTTGGGAAGGGACAGGATGGGTGATGAGCAGTTCTTC
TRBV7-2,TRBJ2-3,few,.,CASSTGPPLSTQYF,TGTGCCAGCAGTACGGGACCCCCTTTGAGCACGCAGTATTTT
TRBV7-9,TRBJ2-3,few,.,CASSPKITDTQYF,TGTGCCAGCAGCCCCAAGATCACAGATACGCAGTATTTT